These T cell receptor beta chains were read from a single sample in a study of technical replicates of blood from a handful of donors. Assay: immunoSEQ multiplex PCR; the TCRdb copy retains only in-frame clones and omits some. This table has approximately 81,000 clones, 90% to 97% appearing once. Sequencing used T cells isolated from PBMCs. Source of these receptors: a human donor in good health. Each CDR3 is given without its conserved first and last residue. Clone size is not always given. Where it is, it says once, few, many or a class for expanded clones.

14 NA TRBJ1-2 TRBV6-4 ASFGLTGGENYGYT
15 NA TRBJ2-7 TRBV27 ASSIRTQGYPSYEQY
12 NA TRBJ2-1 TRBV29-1 SVPLAGGPWEQF
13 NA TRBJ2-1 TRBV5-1 ASSVRRQQRDEQF
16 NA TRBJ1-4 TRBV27 ASSLRSAARNNYEKLF
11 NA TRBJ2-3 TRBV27 ASSLGGTDTQY
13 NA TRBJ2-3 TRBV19 ANRGGTGITDTQY
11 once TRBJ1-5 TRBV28 ASNPGGNQPQH
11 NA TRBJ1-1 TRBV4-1 ASSFVGNTEAF
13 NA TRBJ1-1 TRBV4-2 ASSQDWGLDTEAF
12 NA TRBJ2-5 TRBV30 AWSVEAYQETQY
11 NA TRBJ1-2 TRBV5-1 ASSPDRTSGYT
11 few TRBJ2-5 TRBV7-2 ASSLNRQETQY
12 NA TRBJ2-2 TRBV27 ASSPAGGTGELF
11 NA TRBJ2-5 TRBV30 AWSSGELETQY
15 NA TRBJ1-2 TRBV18 ASSPFTGQGGNYGYT